The source of this T cell receptor (beta chain) is a study of neurological immune-mediated disorders. The CDR3 is 15 residues long. Germline CDR1 SGHVS, CDR2 FNYEAQ. The V gene lost 0 bases and the J gene lost 11 bases, with 19 bases spanning the gap. Each TCR transcript was tagged with a 10-nucleotide random UMI during 5'RACE. From the 5' RACE reads, TCRdb called clonotypes with MiXCR, one entry per CDR3 protein. The data contain tens of thousands of distinct CDR3 sequences, roughly 14% of them singletons. General study results and limits: Private repertoires in all groups were suggested by the absence of shared CDR3 amino acid sequences among expanded clones across subjects.

This clonotype was counted at least ten times. Its antigen is unknown. This TCR came from a woman between 45 and 60 years old in good health. The gene calls are TRBV7-6 and TRBJ1-1, with D maybe TRBD1 (6 bases). The source material was PBMCs. Here the CDR3 DNA reads TGTGCCAGCAGCTTAGCGTCGGGGGGCGCAGGGTTTGCTTTCTTT. Translating it yields CASSLASGGAGFAFF.